Presented here are 9 T cell receptor beta chains from one specimen sequenced in a study of cytotoxic CD8 clonotypes in ibrutinib-treated CLL (dated by TCRdb to about 2021). The library was produced with the immunoSEQ multiplex PCR assay. The clones in this table, taken by TCRdb from immuneACCESS, are in-frame only. Not every clone is retained; where verified, under half of the shortfall comes from an unresolved V gene, and the cause of the rest is unknown. This sample gives 130,000 or so clones in total; 77% of them show up just once. Approximately 27% of the sample is taken by the ten largest. Sample time point, as interpreted from the label and publication: about a year on ibrutinib. This specimen consisted of PBMCs, obtained after 12 months of ibrutinib treatment. All receptors come from a human donor with chronic lymphocytic leukemia.

The chain links TRBV9 to TRBJ2-1; a possible D gene is TRBD2 (5 bases). Germline assignment: CDR1 SGDLS and CDR2 YYNGEE. The V and J ends lost 0 bases and 14 bases respectively, with 15 bases between them. The CDR3 spans 13 residues. The CDR3 reads CASSVGTHGREFF. The DNA for the CDR3 is TGTGCCAGCAGCGTAGGGACTCACGGTAGGGAGTTCTTC. The full variable domain, in which reference TRBV9 and TRBJ2-1 provide the parts outside the CDR3, is DSGVTQTPKHLITATGQRVTLRCSPRSGDLSVYWYQQSLDQGLQFLIQYYNGEERAKGNILERFSAQQFPDLHSELNLSSLELGDSALYFCASSVGTHGREFFGPGTRLTVL.

V is TRBV28 and J is TRBJ2-4, with D possibly called TRBD1 or TRBD2 (5 bases each). Trimming took off 1 base at V and 0 bases at J, with 10 bases between the two ends. This CDR3 region has 16 residues. CDR1 MDHEN and CDR2 SYDVKM come from the germline V gene. Here the CDR3 DNA reads TGTGCCAGCAGTTTATCCGGGGCCCTAGCCAAAAACATTCAGTACTTC. This encodes CASSLSGALAKNIQYF.

Here the CDR3 DNA reads TGTGCCAGCAGCCCCAGGTCAGGGTCCACAGATACGCAGTATTTT. This sequence encodes CASSPRSGSTDTQYF. V usage is TRBV28 and J usage is TRBJ2-3, with D perhaps matching TRBD1 (5 bases). The CDR3 covers 15 residues. V shed 6 bases and J shed 2 bases, with 15 bases lying between them. CDR1 and CDR2 from the germline V gene are MDHEN and SYDVKM.

This clone was counted only a few times. The chain is built from TRBV27 and TRBJ2-3; D is undetermined. Germline CDR1 is MNHEY and CDR2 is SMNVEV (reference sequence). This CDR3 is 12 amino acids long. V gave up 2 bases and J gave up 5 bases, with 5 bases separating them. In nucleotides, the CDR3 is TGTGCCAGCAGTTTACAAGGAGATACGCAGTATTTT. Its translation is CASSLQGDTQYF.

This clone was seen just once. The chain links TRBV18 to TRBJ2-3; TRBD2 aligns across 14 bases. There are 20 residues in the CDR3. CDR1 KGHSH and CDR2 LQKENI come from the germline V gene. V trimming: 2 bases; J trimming: 4 bases; junction bases outside the gene matches: 14. The CDR3 reads CASSPKRDRGTSGSADTQYF. The CDR3 DNA reads TGTGCCAGCTCACCAAAGAGGGACAGGGGGACTAGCGGGAGCGCAGATACGCAGTATTTT.

This clone was found a few times. The rearrangement joins TRBV6-1 to TRBJ2-7; no firm D call. The CDR3 covers 14 residues. Germline CDR1 is MNHNS and CDR2 is SASEGT. V lost 6 bases to trimming and J lost 2 bases, with 14 bases between them. The CDR3 loop is CASRDSPPTYEQYF. CDR3 in DNA: TGTGCCAGCAGAGACTCACCGCCGACCTACGAGCAGTACTTC.

The V gene is TRBV9, the J gene TRBJ2-7; tentative D call: TRBD1 (6 bases). The CDR3 loop spans 13 amino acids. From germline, CDR1 is SGDLS and CDR2 YYNGEE. Trimming took 0 bases from V and 3 from J, leaving 7 bases between them. The CDR3 sequence: CASSVGQVYEQYF. The CDR3 region has the DNA TGTGCCAGCAGCGTAGGACAGGTCTACGAGCAGTACTTC.

This rearrangement joins TRBV7-3 to TRBJ1-4, with D perhaps matching TRBD1 (5 bases). The germline CDR1 and CDR2 sequences are SGHTA and FQGTGA. This CDR3 spans 17 amino acids. With 1 base removed from V and 4 bases from J, the gap between germline ends came to 16 bases. CDR3 DNA sequence: TGTGCCAGCAGCTTAAGGACCGGCCAGGGAGATAATGAAAAACTGTTTTTT. It specifies CASSLRTGQGDNEKLFF.

The chain has TRBV5-1 and TRBJ2-7, with 7 bases aligning to TRBD2. This CDR3 has 17 amino acids. The trim removed 0 bases at V and 3 bases at J, leaving 12 bases unmatched. CDR1 and CDR2 (germline): SGHRS, YFSETQ. The CDR3 DNA follows: TGCGCCAGCAGCTTGGATGGGGTGGCGGGAGTTTTCTACGAGCAGTACTTC. Its translation: CASSLDGVAGVFYEQYF.